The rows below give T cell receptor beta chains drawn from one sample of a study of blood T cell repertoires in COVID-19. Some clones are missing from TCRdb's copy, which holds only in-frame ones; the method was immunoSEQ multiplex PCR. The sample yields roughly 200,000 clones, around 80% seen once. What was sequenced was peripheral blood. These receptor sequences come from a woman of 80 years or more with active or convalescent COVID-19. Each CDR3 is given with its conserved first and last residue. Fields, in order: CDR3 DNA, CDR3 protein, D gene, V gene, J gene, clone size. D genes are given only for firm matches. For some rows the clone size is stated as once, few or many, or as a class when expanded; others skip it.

DNA: TGTGCCAGCAGCTTAGTTTTCGAGCGGGGACGTTACGAGCAGTACTTC
CDR3: CASSLVFERGRYEQYF
D: TRBD2
V: TRBV7-4
J: TRBJ2-7
size: -

DNA: TGTGCCAGCAGAGGACTAGCCAAAAACATTCAGTACTTC
CDR3: CASRGLAKNIQYF
D: -
V: TRBV5-6
J: TRBJ2-4
size: -

DNA: TGTGCCAGCAGTCCCCAAGGAGGCGGGGGGCTCACAGATACGCAGTATTTT
CDR3: CASSPQGGGGLTDTQYF
D: TRBD2
V: TRBV28
J: TRBJ2-3
size: -

DNA: TGCGCCAGCAGCCCGGGACACAACACTGAAGCTTTCTTT
CDR3: CASSPGHNTEAFF
D: -
V: TRBV4-3
J: TRBJ1-1
size: -

DNA: TGTGCCAGCAGCTTGGTGCGGGCGGACTATGGCTACACCTTC
CDR3: CASSLVRADYGYTF
D: -
V: TRBV5-6
J: TRBJ1-2
size: -

DNA: TGTGCCGGCGGGGGGGGCCAAGAGACCCAGTACTTC
CDR3: CAGGGGQETQYF
D: TRBD2
V: TRBV2
J: TRBJ2-5
size: -

DNA: TGCGCCAGCAGCCAAAAGGGTTGGGGAGAGGGACTGTTTTTT
CDR3: CASSQKGWGEGLFF
D: -
V: TRBV4-3
J: TRBJ1-4
size: -

DNA: TGTGCCAGTAGTCAGGGCCCCCTTGTCAAAAACATTCAGTACTTC
CDR3: CASSQGPLVKNIQYF
D: -
V: TRBV19
J: TRBJ2-4
size: once

DNA: TGTGCCAGCAGCTCTCAGAAGGGGGGAAACACCATATATTTT
CDR3: CASSSQKGGNTIYF
D: -
V: TRBV5-6
J: TRBJ1-3
size: -

DNA: TGTGCCAGCAGTGGACAGGGAATACTCCGATTGAGCTCCTACAATGAGCAGTTCTTC
CDR3: CASSGQGILRLSSYNEQFF
D: TRBD1
V: TRBV28
J: TRBJ2-1
size: few

DNA: TGTGCCAGCAGTCGGTCTGCCGACACTGAAGCTTTCTTT
CDR3: CASSRSADTEAFF
D: -
V: TRBV5-5
J: TRBJ1-1
size: few

DNA: TGTGCCAGCAGTTTATCGGGGACTGAAGCTTTCTTT
CDR3: CASSLSGTEAFF
D: -
V: TRBV28
J: TRBJ1-1
size: few

DNA: TGTGCCAGCAGCCAAGAGTTTATACTGGGACTAGCGCGATATACGCAGTATTTT
CDR3: CASSQEFILGLARYTQYF
D: TRBD2
V: TRBV3-1/TRBV3-2
J: TRBJ2-3
size: few

DNA: TGTGCCAGCAGGACAAATGGAAACACCATATATTTT
CDR3: CASRTNGNTIYF
D: -
V: TRBV12-3/TRBV12-4
J: TRBJ1-3
size: -

DNA: TGCGCCAGCAGCGGACCTGCTGGCGGGGGACTCACAGATACGCAGTATTTT
CDR3: CASSGPAGGGLTDTQYF
D: TRBD2
V: TRBV4-1
J: TRBJ2-3
size: -

DNA: TGTGCCAGCATCCGTCTAGGGGCAACTAATGAAAAACTGTTTTTT
CDR3: CASIRLGATNEKLFF
D: -
V: TRBV2
J: TRBJ1-4
size: -

DNA: TGTGCCAGCAGTGAAGGATACGGGACAGGGGTCCACGAGCAGTACTTC
CDR3: CASSEGYGTGVHEQYF
D: TRBD1
V: TRBV6-1
J: TRBJ2-7
size: -

DNA: TGTGCCAGCAGCCAACTTCTGGCACAGGGATCTGGCTACACCTTC
CDR3: CASSQLLAQGSGYTF
D: -
V: TRBV14
J: TRBJ1-2
size: -

DNA: TGTGCCAGCAGCTTAGTAACGGGGGGATTTTCCGGAAACACCATATATTTT
CDR3: CASSLVTGGFSGNTIYF
D: -
V: TRBV7-6
J: TRBJ1-3
size: -

DNA: TGTGCCAGCAGTTGGGGCCGGGACACCCGCACAGATACGCAGTATTTT
CDR3: CASSWGRDTRTDTQYF
D: -
V: TRBV27
J: TRBJ2-3
size: -

DNA: TGTGCCAGCAGGCTAGCGGGGGGGCTTGGCACAGATACGCAGTATTTT
CDR3: CASRLAGGLGTDTQYF
D: TRBD2
V: TRBV28
J: TRBJ2-3
size: -

DNA: TGCGCCAGCAGCCAAGTATCTAGCGGGGACGCCTACGAGCAGTACTTC
CDR3: CASSQVSSGDAYEQYF
D: TRBD2
V: TRBV4-3
J: TRBJ2-7
size: -

DNA: TGTGCCAGCAGCCATGATCAGACAGGGGTAATGGCTTTCTTT
CDR3: CASSHDQTGVMAFF
D: TRBD1
V: TRBV9
J: TRBJ1-1
size: -

DNA: TGTGCCAGTAGTAGCCCCCCGGGACACCCGAACACTGAAGCTTTCTTT
CDR3: CASSSPPGHPNTEAFF
D: -
V: TRBV19
J: TRBJ1-1
size: -

DNA: TGTGCCAGCAGTGACGGGATCTCTGGAAACACCATATATTTT
CDR3: CASSDGISGNTIYF
D: -
V: TRBV6-1
J: TRBJ1-3
size: once

DNA: TGTGCCAGCAATATACAGGGTGCGGAGACCCAGTACTTC
CDR3: CASNIQGAETQYF
D: -
V: TRBV12-3/TRBV12-4
J: TRBJ2-5
size: -

DNA: TGTGCCAGCAGTTTAACCCTCCTGGCTTCCCAAGAGACCCAGTACTTC
CDR3: CASSLTLLASQETQYF
D: -
V: TRBV28
J: TRBJ2-5
size: -

DNA: TGTGCCAGCAGTGCCCCGGGACAGTTCTATGGCTACACCTTC
CDR3: CASSAPGQFYGYTF
D: TRBD1
V: TRBV28
J: TRBJ1-2
size: -

DNA: TGTGCCAGCACCGGACTAAGGTCACCCCTCCACTTT
CDR3: CASTGLRSPLHF
D: -
V: TRBV2
J: TRBJ1-6
size: few

DNA: TGTGCCAGCAGTGAAACAGGGCGTAACACCATATATTTT
CDR3: CASSETGRNTIYF
D: -
V: TRBV12-3/TRBV12-4
J: TRBJ1-3
size: -

DNA: TGTGCCAGCAGGTTAACGGGACATTTCGGCTACACCTTC
CDR3: CASRLTGHFGYTF
D: -
V: TRBV28
J: TRBJ1-2
size: few

DNA: TGTGCCAGCAGCTCCTCTAGCGGGGGGGCCGTCAATGAGCAGTTCTTC
CDR3: CASSSSSGGAVNEQFF
D: TRBD2
V: TRBV11-2
J: TRBJ2-1
size: -

DNA: TGTGCCAGCGGCTCCAGGGAGACCCAGTACTTC
CDR3: CASGSRETQYF
D: -
V: TRBV21-1
J: TRBJ2-5
size: -

DNA: TGCAGCGTGGTACCGGGACAGGGGGTCGAGCAGTACTTC
CDR3: CSVVPGQGVEQYF
D: TRBD1
V: TRBV29-1
J: TRBJ2-7
size: -

DNA: TGTGCCAGTACCCCCGGTGGGGGGGGCCGGTCCTACAATGAGCAGTTCTTC
CDR3: CASTPGGGGRSYNEQFF
D: -
V: TRBV19
J: TRBJ2-1
size: few

DNA: TGTGCCAGCTCACCACGGTCTTACCAGGGAAAGAGGGGAGGGATTCCTGAAGCTTTCTTT
CDR3: CASSPRSYQGKRGGIPEAFF
D: -
V: TRBV18
J: TRBJ1-1
size: few

DNA: TGTGCCAGTAGAAATAGCGGGGGCTCCTACAATGAGCAGTTCTTC
CDR3: CASRNSGGSYNEQFF
D: TRBD2
V: TRBV19
J: TRBJ2-1
size: once

DNA: TGTGCCATCAGTGACTCGGGGATCGGGGGGGATTCACCCCTCCACTTT
CDR3: CAISDSGIGGDSPLHF
D: -
V: TRBV10-3
J: TRBJ1-6
size: -

DNA: TGTGCCAGCAGCTTAGGGGATTTGGAGGGAGCTTTCTTT
CDR3: CASSLGDLEGAFF
D: -
V: TRBV11-2
J: TRBJ1-1
size: -

DNA: TGTGCCAGTAGTTCCGGAGGGGCGAGGTATGGCTACACCTTC
CDR3: CASSSGGARYGYTF
D: -
V: TRBV19
J: TRBJ1-2
size: few

DNA: TGTGCCAGCAGTGAAGGAGGGAGGAGTCTCTATGGCTACACCTTC
CDR3: CASSEGGRSLYGYTF
D: -
V: TRBV6-1
J: TRBJ1-2
size: -

DNA: TGTGCCAGCGGTCGGGGTGGCTCACTTGTCTCCTACGAGCAGTACTTC
CDR3: CASGRGGSLVSYEQYF
D: -
V: TRBV7-9
J: TRBJ2-7
size: -